Following are 18 T cell receptor beta chains from one sample sequenced in a study of T cell responses to AZD1222 COVID-19 vaccine. Profiling relied on immunoSEQ multiplex PCR, and the TCRdb table lists in-frame clones only, not all of them. The profile shows over 75,000 clones, around 90% of them singletons. Sample: peripheral blood, taken on day 0 of AZD1222 vaccination. Receptors originate from an adult in good health.

The chain carries TRBV27 and TRBJ2-4; 8 bases fit TRBD1. The germline V gene has CDR1 MNHEY and CDR2 SMNVEV (reference sequence). This CDR3 region has 13 residues. J was trimmed by 4 bases and V by 6 bases; bases with no gene match: 2. The CDR3: CASSGQGKNIQYF. The CDR3 coding sequence is TGTGCCAGCAGCGGACAGGGTAAAAACATTCAGTACTTC.

This rearrangement joins TRBV11-2 to TRBJ2-7; 8 nucleotides agree with TRBD1. CDR3 length: 16 amino acids. V shed 0 bases, J shed 4 bases, and the junction held 8 bases outside the gene matches. Germline CDR1 is SGHAT and CDR2 is FQNNGV. CDR3 bases: TGTGCCAGCAGCTTAGATCTCGGAGACAGGGGATACGAGCAGTACTTC. Its protein is CASSLDLGDRGYEQYF.

This clone has only one observation. The chain's CDR3 is CSATGSDGYTF. The CDR3 region has the DNA TGCAGCGCGACAGGGTCCGATGGCTACACCTTC. V usage is TRBV29-1 and J usage is TRBJ1-2; TRBD1 aligns across 7 bases. The length of the CDR3 is 11 residues. With 7 bases clipped from V and 6 bases from J, the junction kept 5 bases outside the gene matches. Germline V gene sequence: CDR1 SQVTM, CDR2 ANQGSEA.

The V gene is TRBV3-1 (or the pseudogene TRBV3-2), the J gene TRBJ1-1, with 10 bases aligning to TRBD1. Trimming removed 4 bases from V and 1 base from J; junction bases left unmatched: 9. The CDR3 length is 17 residues. Per germline, CDR1 LGHDT and CDR2 YNNKEL (reference sequence). This chain's CDR3 is CASSLSRQGATNTEAFF. CDR3 nucleotide sequence: TGTGCCAGCAGCCTTTCCCGACAGGGGGCTACGAACACTGAAGCTTTCTTT.

The chain joins TRBV5-1 to TRBJ1-2; D is undetermined. The length of the CDR3 is 13 residues. CDR1 is SGHRS and CDR2 is YFSETQ in the germline V gene. V was clipped by 4 bases and J by 3 bases, with 10 bases between them. CDR3 nucleotide sequence: TGCGCCAGCAGCGTAGAGGGCCACTATGGCTACACCTTC. Amino acid sequence: CASSVEGHYGYTF.

The rearrangement uses TRBV5-1 and TRBJ1-2; the D gene is possibly TRBD1 (5 bases). Per germline, CDR1 SGHRS and CDR2 YFSETQ. The CDR3 covers 15 residues. V was clipped by 0 bases and J by 0 bases, with 9 bases between them. The chain's CDR3 is CASSLVGGANYGYTF. The CDR3 coding sequence is TGCGCCAGCAGCTTGGTGGGGGGAGCTAACTATGGCTACACCTTC.

There are a few counts of this clone. The rearrangement uses TRBV9 and TRBJ1-5, with TRBD1 matching 10 bases. After removal of 2 bases from V and 11 bases from J, the junction contained 7 bases not matched to a gene. The length of the CDR3 is 14 residues. Per germline, CDR1 SGDLS and CDR2 YYNGEE. The CDR3 DNA follows: TGTGCCAGCAGCGTGGGGACAGGGGAAGGAGCCCAGCATTTT. The encoded protein is CASSVGTGEGAQHF.

This chain connects TRBV5-1 to TRBJ1-1; D gene unclear. The CDR3 consists of 16 residues. Trimming took off 0 bases at V and 0 bases at J, with 12 bases between the two ends. Germline V gene lookup returns CDR1 SGHRS and CDR2 YFSETQ. CDR3 sequence reads: CASSLVQPQLNTEAFF. The CDR3 DNA reads TGCGCCAGCAGCTTGGTTCAGCCTCAACTGAACACTGAAGCTTTCTTT. The variable domain in full, with the rest retrieved from reference TRBV5-1 and TRBJ1-1, is KAGVTQTPRYLIKTRGQQVTLSCSPISGHRSVSWYQQTPGQGLQFLFEYFSETQRNKGNFPGRFSGRQFSNSRSEMNVSTLELGDSALYLCASSLVQPQLNTEAFFGQGTRLTVV.

The rearrangement joins TRBV5-5 to TRBJ1-1; D not resolved. This CDR3 is built from 13 residues. CDR1 and CDR2 from the germline V gene are SGHKS and YYEKEE (reference sequence). V was cut by 5 bases and J by 3 bases, with 11 bases left in between. CDR3 sequence reads: CASRVRGDTEAFF. The CDR3 DNA follows: TGTGCCAGCAGAGTACGCGGGGACACTGAAGCTTTCTTT.

The gene calls are TRBV27 and TRBJ2-1; weak D call: TRBD1 (5 bases). The CDR3 is 13 residues long. Germline V gives CDR1 MNHEY, CDR2 SMNVEV (reference sequence). V was pared by 6 bases and J by 9 bases, with 15 bases between. The CDR3 sequence: CASRITGLTEQFF. As DNA, the CDR3 is TGTGCCAGCAGGATTACAGGATTGACTGAGCAGTTCTTC.

A single count supports this clone. This chain uses TRBV3-1 (or the pseudogene TRBV3-2) with TRBJ2-3; TRBD2 agrees at 8 bases. The CDR3 consists of 15 residues. J gave up 8 bases and V 5 bases, and 12 bases lay outside the gene matches. Looked up from germline, CDR1 is LGHDT and CDR2 is YNNKEL (reference sequence). The CDR3 DNA is TGTGCCAGCAGCACAAGCGGGGGTATGGCGGTTACGCAGTATTTT. Amino acid sequence: CASSTSGGMAVTQYF.

This rearrangement joins TRBV4-3 to TRBJ1-4; TRBD1 matches 7 bases. The CDR3 runs to 17 residues. The V gene end was trimmed by 0 bases and the J gene end by 4 bases; junction bases not matched to a gene: 8. The V gene's germline CDR1 is LGHNA and CDR2 YSLEER. Written as DNA, the CDR3 is TGCGCCAGCAGCCAAGAATTCCCCGGGACAGTTAATGAAAAACTGTTTTTT. Residues: CASSQEFPGTVNEKLFF.

This clone appeared once. This sequence joins TRBV4-1 and TRBJ1-1, with a tentative D call TRBD1 (6 bases). Germline CDR1 reads MGHRA; CDR2 reads YSYEKL. The CDR3 loop spans 14 amino acids. V lost 4 bases and J 4 bases, leaving 13 bases between the germline ends. CDR3 nucleotides: TGCGCCAGCAGCCCAGACAGGTTTCTCACTGAAGCTTTCTTT. Its protein product is CASSPDRFLTEAFF.

The chain has TRBV7-3 and TRBJ1-1; 8 positions agree with TRBD1. The germline gives CDR1 SGHTA, CDR2 FQGTGA. This CDR3 region has 12 residues. V was clipped by 3 bases and J by 10 bases; unmatched bases: 4. The CDR3 nucleotides read TGTGCCAGCAGCTTCCCCGGACAGGGAGCTTTCTTT. Protein product: CASSFPGQGAFF. The complete variable domain, with remaining parts taken from reference TRBV7-3 and TRBJ1-1, reads GAGVSQTPSNKVTEKGKYVELRCDPISGHTALYWYRQSLGQGPEFLIYFQGTGAADDSGLPNDRFFAVRPEGSVSTLKIQRTERGDSAVYLCASSFPGQGAFFGQGTRLTVV.

The chain links TRBV18 to TRBJ1-1; D may be TRBD1 (5 bases). V was clipped by 2 bases and J by 0 bases, with 10 bases between them. CDR3 length: 15 amino acids. The germline V gene encodes CDR1 KGHSH and CDR2 LQKENI. CDR3 region: CASSPDRKMNTEAFF. The CDR3 nucleotides are TGTGCCAGCTCACCAGACAGAAAAATGAACACTGAAGCTTTCTTT.

The V and J genes are TRBV11-2 and TRBJ1-1; 9 bases agree with TRBD1. Per germline, CDR1 SGHAT and CDR2 FQNNGV. There are 15 residues in the CDR3. V lost 7 bases and J lost 4; bases outside the gene matches: 10. The CDR3 sequence is CASNYNRDRVTEAFF. As DNA, the CDR3 is TGTGCCAGCAACTATAACCGGGACAGGGTCACTGAAGCTTTCTTT.

V and J are TRBV10-3 and TRBJ2-2; 8 bases line up with TRBD2. Germline V gene lookup returns CDR1 ENHRY and CDR2 SYGVKD. The V gene end was trimmed by 2 bases and the J gene end by 0 bases; junction bases not matched to a gene: 11. This CDR3 contains 19 residues. CDR3 protein: CAISERGIASGSNTGELFF. DNA of the CDR3: TGTGCCATCAGTGAGCGGGGTATTGCTAGCGGGTCGAACACCGGGGAGCTGTTTTTT.

The genes are TRBV6-5 and TRBJ2-4, with D possibly TRBD1 on 5 matching bases. The germline CDR1 and CDR2 sequences are MNHEY and SVGAGI. V gave up 6 bases and J gave up 2 bases, with 14 bases separating them. This CDR3 has 15 residues. CDR3 nucleotide sequence: TGTGCCAGCAGAACAGGTCAAGCTACCAAAAACATTCAGTACTTC. As protein: CASRTGQATKNIQYF.